This T cell receptor beta chain was sequenced for a study of a mutant IDH1 vaccine in newly diagnosed glioma (dated by TCRdb to the early 2020s). Context from the whole study: The 30 to 40 treated patients were around 62% male and roughly 40% female, with a mean age of roughly 40 years. Prior to enrollment, patients had been given standard therapy consisting of radiotherapy alone, temozolomide alone, or radiochemotherapy with temozolomide, with the combination given to most patients. Peripheral blood samples were drawn at six visits, namely V03 (baseline), V05, V07, V10, V12 and V13. Longitudinal TCRB deep sequencing was performed for around 23 treated patients wherever samples were available for exploratory analyses.

The sample's time point, from its label and the paper: baseline, week 1 (first vaccination visit). In light of the paper, this sample's treatment or condition label describes: pre-vaccination baseline after standard-of-care therapy. Newly diagnosed WHO grade 3 or 4 IDH1-mutant astrocytomas showing loss of nuclear ATRX were present in the donors. The samples were drawn from NOA16, a multicentre, single-arm, open-label phase I trial in Germany that tested a mutant IDH1 peptide vaccine in humans for the first time. Visit V03 blood draws served as the baseline sample for immunogenicity testing. The DNeasy Blood and Tissue Kit was used to extract genomic DNA from EDTA blood for TCRB sequencing. Worth noting for this clone: This clone's antigen is unknown. There are no base qualities to consult, and no much larger clone falls within one base.

Library preparation used the immunoSEQ multiplex PCR assay. Rearranged TCR beta chain sequences were amplified with the hsTCRB Kit following the manufacturer's protocol. An Illumina MiSeq was used to sequence the TCRB libraries. The authors processed their data as follows. The kit vendor's proprietary platform handled demultiplexing, trimming and gene mapping. TCRdb re-hosts the immuneACCESS table, in-frame sequences only. Its copies lack some clones; in the studies checked, an unresolved V gene accounts for under half of them, and the cause for the rest is not known. That table supplies the V and J calls and clone size; D and trimming were determined from the DNA. Present in this sample are fewer than 45,000 clones, roughly 78% of which were seen just once. The ten most abundant clones make up roughly 9.1% of the sample. Trimming accounts for 4 bases at V and 3 bases at J, while the number of junction bases matched to no gene is 10. In the germline V gene (reference sequence), CDR1 corresponds to SGHNT and CDR2 to YYREEE. CDR3 length: 16 amino acids, cysteine to phenylalanine. The only DNA kept is the CDR3, 48 bases in frame from the first base.

Points the paper makes about the study in general: Changes in the top peripheral T cell clonotypes picked up by TCRB sequencing did not appear to be linked to pseudoprogression. According to the authors, sample limitations meant that analyses of patient blood samples could not be reproduced. Across multiple MHC alleles, vaccine-induced immune responses were seen in nearly 95% of patients. Availability determined which PBMC samples were chosen for TCRB deep sequencing.

The TCR was taken from a man aged 35 to 55 with glioma. Some clones in this sample may be carry-over from other donors' samples. Here the chain combines TRBV5-4 and TRBJ2-1; 7 junctional bases match TRBD1. The source material was PBMCs, sampled from a glioma patient treated with radiotherapy, temozolomide or both. The nucleotides read TGTGCCAGCAGCAGGGACAGACAACTCCTCTACAATGAGCAGTTCTTC. Its translation reads: CASSRDRQLLYNEQFF.